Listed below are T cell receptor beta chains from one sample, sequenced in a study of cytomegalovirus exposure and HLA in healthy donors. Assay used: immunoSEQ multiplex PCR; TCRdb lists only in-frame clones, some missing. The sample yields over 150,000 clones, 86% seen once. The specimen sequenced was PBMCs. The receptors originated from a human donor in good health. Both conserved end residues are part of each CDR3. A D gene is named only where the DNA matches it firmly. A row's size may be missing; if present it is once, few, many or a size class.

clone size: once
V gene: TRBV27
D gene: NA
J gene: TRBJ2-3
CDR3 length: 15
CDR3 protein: CASSPPRSGTDTQYF
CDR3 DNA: TGTGCCAGCAGTCCCCCCAGAAGCGGCACAGATACGCAGTATTTT

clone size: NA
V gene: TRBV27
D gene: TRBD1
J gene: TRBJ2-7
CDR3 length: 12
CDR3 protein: CASSPRGLEQYF
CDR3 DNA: TGTGCCAGCAGTCCAAGGGGGCTCGAGCAGTACTTC

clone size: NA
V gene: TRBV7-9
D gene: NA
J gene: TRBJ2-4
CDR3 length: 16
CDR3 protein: CASSLVPGVGKNIQYF
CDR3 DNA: TGTGCCAGCAGCTTAGTCCCAGGGGTCGGCAAAAACATTCAGTACTTC

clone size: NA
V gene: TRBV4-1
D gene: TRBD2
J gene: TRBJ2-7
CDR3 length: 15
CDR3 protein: CASSHPFSGTYEQYF
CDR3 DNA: TGCGCCAGCAGCCACCCTTTTAGCGGGACCTACGAGCAGTACTTC

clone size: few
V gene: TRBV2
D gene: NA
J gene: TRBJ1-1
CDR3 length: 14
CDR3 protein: CASIRQGGNTEAFF
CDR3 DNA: TGTGCCAGCATCCGTCAAGGGGGGAACACTGAAGCTTTCTTT

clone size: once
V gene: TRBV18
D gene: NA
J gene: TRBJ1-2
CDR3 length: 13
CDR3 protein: CASSPGGQYGYTF
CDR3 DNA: TGTGCCAGCTCACCCGGAGGGCAGTATGGCTACACCTTC

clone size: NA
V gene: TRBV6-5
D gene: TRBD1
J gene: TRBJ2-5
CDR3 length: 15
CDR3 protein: CASSYRTGREETQYF
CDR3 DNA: TGTGCCAGCAGTTACCGGACAGGGAGAGAGGAGACCCAGTACTTC

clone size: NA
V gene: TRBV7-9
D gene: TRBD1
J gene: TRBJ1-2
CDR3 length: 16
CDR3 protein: CASSLAGTGSGYGYTF
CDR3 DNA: TGTGCCAGCAGCTTAGCTGGGACAGGGAGCGGATATGGCTACACCTTC

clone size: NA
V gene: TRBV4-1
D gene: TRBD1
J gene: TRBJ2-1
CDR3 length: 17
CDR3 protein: CASSQEHFGTGDNEQFF
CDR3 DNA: TGCGCCAGCAGCCAAGAGCATTTCGGGACAGGGGACAATGAGCAGTTCTTC

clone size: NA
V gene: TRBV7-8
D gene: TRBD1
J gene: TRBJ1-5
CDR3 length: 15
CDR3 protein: CASSFLDRPNQPQHF
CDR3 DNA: TGTGCCAGCAGCTTTCTGGACAGGCCCAATCAGCCCCAGCATTTT

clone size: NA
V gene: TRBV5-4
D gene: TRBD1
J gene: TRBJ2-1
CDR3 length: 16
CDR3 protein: CASGLGRDRGLSGQFF
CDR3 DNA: TGTGCCAGCGGTTTGGGCCGGGACAGGGGGCTTTCGGGGCAGTTCTTC

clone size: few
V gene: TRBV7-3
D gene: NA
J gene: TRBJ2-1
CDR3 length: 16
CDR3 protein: CASSPGGGRTGDEQFF
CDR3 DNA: TGTGCCAGCAGCCCCGGTGGGGGAAGAACGGGGGATGAGCAGTTCTTC

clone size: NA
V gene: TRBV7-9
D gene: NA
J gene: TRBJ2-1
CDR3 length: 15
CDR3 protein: CASSLRTGLYNEQFF
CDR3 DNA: TGTGCCAGCAGCTTACGGACGGGATTATACAATGAGCAGTTCTTC

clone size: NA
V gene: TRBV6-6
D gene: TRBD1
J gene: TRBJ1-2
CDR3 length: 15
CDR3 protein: CASSYSGTGVQGYTF
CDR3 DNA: TGTGCCAGCAGTTACTCAGGGACAGGGGTACAGGGCTACACCTTC

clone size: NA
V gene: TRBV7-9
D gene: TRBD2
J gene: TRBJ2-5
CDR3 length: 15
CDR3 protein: CASSFSRDYQETQYF
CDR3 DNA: TGTGCCAGCAGCTTTTCCCGGGACTATCAAGAGACCCAGTACTTC

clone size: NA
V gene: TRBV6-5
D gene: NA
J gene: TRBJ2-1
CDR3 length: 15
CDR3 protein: CASSSHRVLYNEQFF
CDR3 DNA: TGTGCCAGCAGCTCCCACCGGGTACTTTACAATGAGCAGTTCTTC

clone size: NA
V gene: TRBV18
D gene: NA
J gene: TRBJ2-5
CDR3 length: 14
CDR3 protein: CASSPRREKETQYF
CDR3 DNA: TGTGCCAGCTCACCGCGCCGGGAGAAAGAGACCCAGTACTTC

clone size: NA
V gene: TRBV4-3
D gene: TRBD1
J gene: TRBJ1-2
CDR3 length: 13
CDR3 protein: CASSIRQGYGYTF
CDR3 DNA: TGCGCCAGCAGTATCCGACAGGGGTACGGCTACACCTTC

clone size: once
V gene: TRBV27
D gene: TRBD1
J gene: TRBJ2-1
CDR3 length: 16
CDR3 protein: CASSTLGTGVFNEQFF
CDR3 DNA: TGTGCCAGCAGCACATTAGGGACAGGGGTGTTCAATGAGCAGTTCTTC

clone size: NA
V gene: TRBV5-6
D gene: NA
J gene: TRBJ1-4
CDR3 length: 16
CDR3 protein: CASSLSPGATNEKLFF
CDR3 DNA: TGTGCCAGCAGCTTGTCCCCGGGGGCAACTAATGAAAAACTGTTTTTT

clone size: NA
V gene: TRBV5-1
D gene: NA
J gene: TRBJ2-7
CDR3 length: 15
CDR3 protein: CASSLDSGGVYEQYF
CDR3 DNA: TGCGCCAGCAGCTTGGATAGCGGAGGGGTCTACGAGCAGTACTTC

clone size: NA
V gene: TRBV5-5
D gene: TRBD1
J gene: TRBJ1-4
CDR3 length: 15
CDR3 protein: CASSLGTGKNEKLFF
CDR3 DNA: TGTGCCAGCAGCTTGGGGACAGGGAAAAATGAAAAACTGTTTTTT

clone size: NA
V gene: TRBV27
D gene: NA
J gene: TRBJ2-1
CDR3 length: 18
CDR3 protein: CASSARSGVRLGYNEQFF
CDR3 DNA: TGTGCCAGCAGTGCCCGATCGGGAGTTAGGCTAGGCTACAATGAGCAGTTCTTC

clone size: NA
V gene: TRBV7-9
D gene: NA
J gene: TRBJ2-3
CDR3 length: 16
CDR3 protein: CASSLSNSARTDTQYF
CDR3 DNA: TGTGCCAGCAGCTTAAGTAACTCCGCTAGAACAGATACGCAGTATTTT

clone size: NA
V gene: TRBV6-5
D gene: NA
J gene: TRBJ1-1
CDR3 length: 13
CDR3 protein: CASSRTENTEAFF
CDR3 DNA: TGTGCCAGCAGTAGGACAGAGAACACTGAAGCTTTCTTT

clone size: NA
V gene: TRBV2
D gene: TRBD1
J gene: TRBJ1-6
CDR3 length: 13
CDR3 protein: CASRDRGVSPLHF
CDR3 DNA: TGTGCCAGCAGAGACAGGGGTGTTTCACCCCTCCACTTT

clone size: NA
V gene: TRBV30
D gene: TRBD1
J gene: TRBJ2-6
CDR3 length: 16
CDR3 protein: CAWSVDRVPGANVLTF
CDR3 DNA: TGTGCCTGGAGTGTGGACAGGGTGCCCGGGGCCAACGTCCTGACTTTC

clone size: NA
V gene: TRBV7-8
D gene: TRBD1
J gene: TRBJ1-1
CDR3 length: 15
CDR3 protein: CASSLDIQGAAEAFF
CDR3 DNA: TGTGCCAGCAGCTTAGATATACAGGGGGCTGCTGAAGCTTTCTTT

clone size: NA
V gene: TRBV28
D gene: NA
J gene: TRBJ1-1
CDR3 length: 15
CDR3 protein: CASSFEWGRNTEAFF
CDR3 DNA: TGTGCCAGCAGCTTCGAATGGGGGCGGAACACTGAAGCTTTCTTT

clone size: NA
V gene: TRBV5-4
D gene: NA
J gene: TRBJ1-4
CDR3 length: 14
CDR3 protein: CASSQSADYEKLFF
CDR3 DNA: TGTGCCAGCAGCCAATCAGCGGACTATGAAAAACTGTTTTTT

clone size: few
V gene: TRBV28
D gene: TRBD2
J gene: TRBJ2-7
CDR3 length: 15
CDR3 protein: CASSVEVGLAYEQYF
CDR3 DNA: TGTGCCAGCAGTGTCGAGGTGGGACTAGCGTACGAGCAGTACTTC